Below are 27 T cell receptor beta chains sequenced from a single sample in a study of a mutant IDH1 vaccine in newly diagnosed glioma. Specified time point: baseline, week 1 (first vaccination visit). Treatment meaning: pre-vaccination baseline after standard-of-care therapy. Using immunoSEQ multiplex PCR, the repertoire was profiled, and TCRdb retains in-frame clones only, with some absent. The table has around 53,000 clones, just over 85% seen once. The sample consisted of PBMCs, taken from a glioma patient treated with radiotherapy, temozolomide or both. These receptors were taken from a man between 35 and 55 years old with glioma.

This chain joins TRBV7-2 and TRBJ2-6; D is uncertain. The CDR3 is 14 amino acids. Trimming cost V 6 bases and J 2 bases, with 8 bases left between them. CDR1 is SGHTA, CDR2 FQGNSA, per germline. In DNA, the CDR3 is TGTGCCAGCAGTCGACTCGCTGGGGCCAACGTCCTGACTTTC. This sequence encodes CASSRLAGANVLTF.

In this sample, this clone turned up once. The V gene is TRBV7-2, the J gene TRBJ1-1, with a tentative D call TRBD1 (5 bases). Trimming shortened V by 1 base and J by 5 bases, and 8 bases separated the two germline ends. This CDR3 comprises 13 residues. CDR1 is SGHTA, CDR2 FQGNSA, per germline. The DNA for the CDR3 is TGTGCCAGCAGCTTAGTAGGGGCTACTGAAGCTTTCTTT. It yields the protein CASSLVGATEAFF.

J is TRBJ2-1 and V is TRBV2, with D perhaps matching TRBD1 (5 bases). This CDR3 has 11 residues. From germline, CDR1 is SNHLY and CDR2 FYNNEI. V was trimmed by 6 bases and J by 10 bases, leaving 10 bases between them. Here the CDR3 DNA reads TGTGCCAGCAGCAAGACAGACGAGCAGTTCTTC. Its protein product is CASSKTDEQFF.

The chain carries TRBV5-1 and TRBJ2-1; TRBD2 matches at 12 bases. Germline values: CDR1 SGHRS, CDR2 YFSETQ. There are 15 residues in the CDR3. Losses at the gene ends were 2 bases for V and 5 bases for J; bases not matched to a gene: 2. The CDR3 region has the DNA TGCGCCAGCAGCTTTGGACTAGCGGGGAACAATGAGCAGTTCTTC. Translation gives CASSFGLAGNNEQFF. Variable domain in full (rest from reference TRBV5-1 and TRBJ2-1): KAGVTQTPRYLIKTRGQQVTLSCSPISGHRSVSWYQQTPGQGLQFLFEYFSETQRNKGNFPGRFSGRQFSNSRSEMNVSTLELGDSALYLCASSFGLAGNNEQFFGPGTRLTVL.

The chain joins TRBV19 to TRBJ1-2; D not resolved. The CDR3 runs 13 residues. Germline V lookup: CDR1 LNHDA, CDR2 SQIVND (reference sequence). The V gene lost 4 bases and the J gene lost 3 bases, with 9 bases spanning the gap. CDR3: CASSSRMDYGYTF. CDR3 coding DNA: TGTGCCAGTAGTAGTAGGATGGACTATGGCTACACCTTC.

The rearrangement uses TRBV21-1 and TRBJ1-2. TRBV21-1 is a recognized pseudogene. The CDR3 runs 15 residues. CDR3 loop: CASSEELPKDEGYTF. In DNA form, the CDR3 reads TGTGCCAGCAGCGAAGAATTGCCCAAAGATGAAGGCTACACCTTC.

The chain employs TRBV2 and TRBJ2-7; either TRBD1 or TRBD2 may supply D (7 bases each). The CDR3 runs 15 residues. Germline lookup yields CDR1 SNHLY and CDR2 FYNNEI. Trimming stripped 1 base from V and 4 bases from J, with 14 bases between. CDR3: CASSEGPGGGYEQYF. CDR3 sequence (DNA): TGTGCCAGCAGTGAAGGTCCAGGGGGGGGTTACGAGCAGTACTTC.

The chain couples TRBV4-1 to TRBJ2-7, with 8 nucleotides matching TRBD2. This CDR3 contains 14 residues. Germline V gene lookup returns CDR1 MGHRA and CDR2 YSYEKL. V trimming: 10 bases; J trimming: 3 bases; junction bases outside the gene matches: 11. Written as DNA, the CDR3 is TGCGCCACTAAATTGGGACTAGACGACTACGAGCAGTACTTC. Its protein product is CATKLGLDDYEQYF.

A single count supports this clone. The chain recombines TRBV5-4 with TRBJ2-7, with 13 bases matching TRBD2. V lost 0 bases to trimming and J lost 5 bases; unmatched junction nucleotides: 2. The CDR3 runs 15 residues. Germline-derived CDR1 and CDR2 are SGHNT and YYREEE (reference sequence). The CDR3 coding sequence is TGTGCCAGCAGCTTGGCGGGACTAGCGGGACACGAGCAGTACTTC. It encodes CASSLAGLAGHEQYF.

V is TRBV10-3 and J is TRBJ2-1; D ambiguous. Between the trimmed V and J ends, which lost 10 bases and 6 bases, there was a span of 7 bases. This CDR3 spans 10 amino acids. The germline V gene has CDR1 ENHRY and CDR2 SYGVKD. The CDR3 loop is CAKNSNEQFF. The CDR3 DNA is TGTGCCAAGAACTCCAATGAGCAGTTCTTC.

The chain combines TRBV18 with TRBJ2-3; the D gene could be TRBD1 or TRBD2 (5 bases each). CDR1 is KGHSH and CDR2 is LQKENI in the germline V gene. Trimming cost V 3 bases and J 13 bases, with 14 bases left between them. This CDR3 is built from 12 residues. The CDR3 protein is CASSPGDPVKYF. The CDR3 coding sequence is TGTGCCAGCTCACCGGGGGACCCAGTAAAGTATTTT.

The V gene is TRBV7-2, the J gene TRBJ1-3, with a possible D match to TRBD1 (5 bases). V was cut by 6 bases and J by 2 bases, with 17 bases left in between. This CDR3 comprises 16 residues. Germline loops: CDR1 SGHTA, CDR2 FQGNSA. The CDR3 region is CASSSFDGAAGNTIYF. CDR3 in DNA: TGTGCCAGCAGTTCCTTCGATGGGGCCGCTGGAAACACCATATATTTT.

The V and J genes are TRBV2 and TRBJ2-2, with no clear D. The length of the CDR3 is 13 residues. Trimming removed 6 bases at V and 4 bases at J, with 9 bases between. Germline V gives CDR1 SNHLY, CDR2 FYNNEI. DNA for the CDR3: TGTGCCAGCAGACGCCTTGCCACCGGGGAGCTGTTTTTT. Encoded protein: CASRRLATGELFF.

This sequence joins TRBV25-1 and TRBJ2-5; D is perhaps TRBD1 or TRBD2 (5 bases each). The CDR3 totals 16 residues. Trimming took 0 bases from V and 5 from J, leaving 16 bases between them. Looked up from germline, CDR1 is MGHDK and CDR2 is SYGVNS. Written as DNA, the CDR3 is TGTGCCAGCAGTGAATATCTCAGGGAGATGTGGGAGACCCAGTACTTC. Protein: CASSEYLREMWETQYF.

This clone was seen a handful of times. This rearrangement joins TRBV7-9 to TRBJ1-2; TRBD1 matches at 12 bases. This CDR3 contains 14 residues. With V trimmed by 5 bases and J by 5 bases, 3 bases remained unmatched. CDR1 SEHNR and CDR2 FQNEAQ come from the germline V gene (reference sequence). The CDR3 protein is CASSQGQGAYGYTF. In DNA, the CDR3 is TGTGCCAGCAGCCAGGGACAGGGGGCTTATGGCTACACCTTC.

This chain joins TRBV6-1 and TRBJ2-7, with TRBD1 matching 12 bases. Unmatched junction bases numbered 7, after V lost 6 bases and J lost 7 bases. CDR1 is MNHNS and CDR2 is SASEGT in the germline V gene. This CDR3 comprises 14 residues. CDR3 nucleotide sequence: TGTGCCAGCAGGAACCGGGACAGGGGGCTTGAGCAGTACTTC. Translated: CASRNRDRGLEQYF.

This clone has just one count. The chain has TRBV5-1 and TRBJ1-3; D not certain. V lost 5 bases and J lost 2, with 5 bases in between. Germline lookup yields CDR1 SGHRS and CDR2 YFSETQ. The length of the CDR3 is 12 residues. The CDR3 sequence: CASRGTGNTIYF. In nucleotides, the CDR3 is TGCGCCAGCAGAGGGACTGGAAACACCATATATTTT. The whole variable domain, filled in from reference TRBV5-1 and TRBJ1-3, reads KAGVTQTPRYLIKTRGQQVTLSCSPISGHRSVSWYQQTPGQGLQFLFEYFSETQRNKGNFPGRFSGRQFSNSRSEMNVSTLELGDSALYLCASRGTGNTIYFGEGSWLTVV.

The V call is TRBV7-2, the J call TRBJ2-7, with D perhaps matching TRBD2 (5 bases). CDR1 SGHTA and CDR2 FQGNSA come from the germline V gene. The CDR3 covers 16 residues. Trimming stripped 4 bases from V and 4 bases from J, with 20 bases between. This CDR3 is CASSSAKPTRAYEQYF. CDR3 DNA: TGTGCCAGCAGCTCTGCCAAGCCCACTAGAGCTTACGAGCAGTACTTC.

This clone was observed a few times. The chain's CDR3 is CSVNRDVTEAFF. Here the CDR3 DNA reads TGCAGCGTAAACAGGGACGTCACTGAAGCTTTCTTT. This chain connects TRBV29-1 to TRBJ1-1, with D possibly TRBD1 on 6 matching bases. Trimming left V 6 bases short and J 4 bases short, with 12 bases between. Germline lookup yields CDR1 SQVTM and CDR2 ANQGSEA. The CDR3 totals 12 residues.

The chain uses TRBV5-1 and TRBJ1-2; a possible D gene is TRBD1 (6 bases). V was shortened by 3 bases and J by 4 bases, with 13 bases between the two germline ends. This CDR3 region has 14 residues. CDR1 and CDR2 from the germline V gene are SGHRS and YFSETQ. CDR3 bases: TGCGCCAGCAGCTCCTCTGGAGGGGGCTATGGCTACACCTTC. Its protein product is CASSSSGGGYGYTF.

The V gene is TRBV5-4, the J gene TRBJ2-5; unclear D gene. V lost 4 bases, J lost 0 bases, and 7 bases lay in between. This CDR3 contains 13 residues. Germline V gene sequence: CDR1 SGHNT, CDR2 YYREEE (reference sequence). The CDR3 DNA reads as TGTGCCAGCAGCCTTCGGTACCAAGAGACCCAGTACTTC. Its protein is CASSLRYQETQYF. The full variable domain, its missing parts supplied by reference TRBV5-4 and TRBJ2-5, is ETGVTQSPTHLIKTRGQQVTLRCSSQSGHNTVSWYQQALGQGPQFIFQYYREEENGRGNFPPRFSGLQFPNYSSELNVNALELDDSALYLCASSLRYQETQYFGPGTRLLVL.

The genes are TRBV9 and TRBJ2-5; 7 bases align to TRBD2. With V trimmed by 2 bases and J by 4 bases, 5 bases remained unmatched. The CDR3 loop spans 14 amino acids. The germline V gene encodes CDR1 SGDLS and CDR2 YYNGEE. The CDR3 nucleotides are TGTGCCAGCAGCGTTCGCGGGAGCGTAGAGACCCAGTACTTC. As protein: CASSVRGSVETQYF.

The V and J genes are TRBV6-5 and TRBJ1-2; perhaps TRBD1 as D (6 bases). Per germline, CDR1 MNHEY and CDR2 SVGAGI. Trimming stripped 7 bases from V and 9 bases from J, with 12 bases between. This CDR3 has 11 amino acids. CDR3 loop: CASTTGISYTF. The CDR3 DNA reads as TGTGCCAGCACGACAGGCATAAGCTACACCTTC.

This rearrangement joins TRBV2 to TRBJ2-4, with 8 positions matching TRBD1. Germline CDR1 SNHLY, CDR2 FYNNEI. V lost 7 bases to trimming and J lost 9 bases; unmatched junction nucleotides: 5. CDR3 length: 12 amino acids. The DNA for the CDR3 is TGTGCCAGCACCCGGACAGGGAGCATTCAGTACTTC. Its translation is CASTRTGSIQYF.

Only one count was recorded for this clone. The chain recombines TRBV10-3 with TRBJ2-3, with 8 bases lining up with TRBD2. The CDR3 is 15 amino acids. CDR1 ENHRY and CDR2 SYGVKD come from the germline V gene. J lost 2 bases, V lost 6 bases, and 7 bases had no gene match. DNA of the CDR3: TGTGCCATCAGAGAGCGGGAGATTAACACAGATACGCAGTATTTT. Encoded protein: CAIREREINTDTQYF.

This clone was detected only once. The V and J genes are TRBV27 and TRBJ2-2; the D is unclear. Trimming left V 4 bases short and J 5 bases short, with 8 bases between. The CDR3 runs to 13 residues. Looked up from germline, CDR1 is MNHEY and CDR2 is SMNVEV (reference sequence). The CDR3 spells CASSYIVTGELFF. Here the CDR3 DNA reads TGTGCCAGCAGTTACATAGTAACCGGGGAGCTGTTTTTT.

The chain combines TRBV29-1 with TRBJ1-4, with D possibly being TRBD1 (6 bases). Germline loops: CDR1 SQVTM, CDR2 ANQGSEA. The CDR3 spans 13 residues. Between the trimmed V and J ends, which lost 7 bases and 8 bases, there was a span of 17 bases. The CDR3 nucleotides read TGCAGCGCTTCAGGGGCAGGAGGAGAAAAACTGTTTTTT. Protein: CSASGAGGEKLFF.